What follows describes a single T cell receptor (beta chain). This entry comes from a study of blood T cell repertoires in COVID-19. Generated by immunoSEQ multiplex PCR, the TCRdb table keeps only in-frame clones and is missing some. The repertoire consists of roughly 150,000 clones, with around 80% occurring once and the leading ten covering approximately 7.3%. The CDR3 totals 16 residues. The germline gives CDR1 SGHNT, CDR2 YYREEE (reference sequence). The ends were cut back, 3 bases at V and 0 bases at J, with 14 bases in the middle. This receptor was taken from a man in his forties or fifties who had recovered from COVID-19. The sequenced material came from PBMCs or T cells enriched from blood (not recorded which). The chain carries TRBV5-4 and TRBJ2-3; D is ambiguous. The CDR3 region has the DNA TGTGCCAGCAGCTCTCGGCCGACACTCAGCACAGATACGCAGTATTTT. Its protein product is CASSSRPTLSTDTQYF.